This record concerns one T cell receptor beta chain sequence. The clone's antigen remains unknown. Qualities for individual bases were not recorded, and no much larger clone is one base off. These data belong to a study of blood T cell repertoires in COVID-19 (dated by TCRdb to between 2020 and 2021). Looking at the study overall: Samples covering the acute and convalescent phases of COVID-19 were provided by collaborators in the United States, Italy and Spain. The material from the prospective study consisted of cDNA or gDNA derived from T cells, B-cell-depleted T cells, or PBMCs. Subjects who had been exposed to COVID-19, were actively infected with it, or had recovered from it provided the deeply sampled blood TCRbeta repertoires that made up the dataset. Where available, HLA class I and class II types were taken from metadata supplied by the sample provider and were not determined by assay-based typing. Sample metadata almost always included a de-identified subject ID, COVID-19 status, age in years and sex. The repertoires were released in a freely available public database intended as a resource for research on the immune response to SARS-CoV-2. Samples were obtained from the ongoing ImmuneRACE study (first 160 participants) and from roughly 1,300 subjects provided by 6 global collaborators. The research as a whole found: How much clinical and demographic metadata was included differed by source and by participant, and the metadata was provided uncurated.

The collaborating institutions used their own protocols to collect whole blood in K2EDTA tubes. For TCRbeta analysis, collaborator samples were shipped as frozen whole blood, as isolated PBMCs, or as DNA extracted from either sample type. V is cut back by 6 bases and J by 6 bases, with 6 bases in the junction unmatched. The germline V gene (reference sequence) provides CDR1 LNHDA and CDR2 SQIVND. The CDR3 goes from the cysteine to the phenylalanine over 15 residues. Only CDR3 DNA remains: 45 bases, in frame from the first base. TCRbeta CDR3 regions were amplified from genomic DNA using the immunoSEQ Assay, a bias-controlled multiplex PCR. Under the source paper's analysis protocol: The number of nucleated cells in each sample was estimated by amplification of reference gene primers within the assay. Sequence reads were collapsed and filtered to measure the absolute abundance of every unique TCRbeta CDR3 rearrangement. For each sample, productive Simpson clonality was calculated as the square root of Simpson's diversity index across productive rearrangements. Sourced from immuneACCESS, this table was stored by TCRdb with only in-frame sequences that have V and J called. A share of the clones is absent; for the studies checked, an unresolved V gene accounts for under half, and the remainder has no known explanation. D and trimming come from the DNA, and the V and J calls and clone size come from that table. Within this sample are over 250,000 clones, with 89% of them counted one time only. In total, the top ten clones hold approximately 12% of the sample.

The TCR originated in a woman between 55 and 75 years old with acute or convalescent COVID-19. The chain couples TRBV19 to TRBJ2-2; 11 bases in between match TRBD1. Sequencing was performed on peripheral blood. The nucleotide sequence reads as follows: TGTGCCAGTAGAGGACAGGGGGCAGTTGCCGGGGAGCTGTTTTTT. Translated, this gives CASRGQGAVAGELFF.